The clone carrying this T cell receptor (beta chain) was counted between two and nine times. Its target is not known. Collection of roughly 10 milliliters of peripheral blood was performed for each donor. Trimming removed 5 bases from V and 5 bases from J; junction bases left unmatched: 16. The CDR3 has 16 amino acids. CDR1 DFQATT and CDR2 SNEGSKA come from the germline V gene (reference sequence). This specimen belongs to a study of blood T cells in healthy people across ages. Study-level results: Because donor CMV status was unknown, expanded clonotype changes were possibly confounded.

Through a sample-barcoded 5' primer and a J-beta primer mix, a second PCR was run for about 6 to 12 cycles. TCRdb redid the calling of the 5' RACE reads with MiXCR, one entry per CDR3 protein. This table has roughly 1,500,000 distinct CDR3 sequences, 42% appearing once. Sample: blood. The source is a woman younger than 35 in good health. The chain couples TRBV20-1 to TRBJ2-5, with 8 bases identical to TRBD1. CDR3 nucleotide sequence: TGCAGTGCTTTCCCGGACAGGGATAGCCTCAGTGAGACCCAGTACTTC. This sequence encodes CSAFPDRDSLSETQYF.